This is a list of T cell receptor beta chains from one sample in a study of blood T cell repertoires in COVID-19. Profiled with immunoSEQ multiplex PCR; TCRdb holds only in-frame clones, not every one. The sample records 310,000 or so clones, 75% to 90% being singletons. The sample comprised PBMCs or T cells enriched from blood (not recorded which). All receptors come from a woman in her thirties or forties who had recovered from COVID-19. The CDR3 runs from the conserved cysteine through the conserved F or W. A D gene is named only where the DNA matches it firmly. Clone size is given for some rows only: seen once, a few or many times, or a class if the clone is expanded.

cdr3_length j_call v_call d_call clone_size cdr3_nt cdr3_aa
16 TRBJ2-1 TRBV4-3 NA NA TGCGCCAGCAGCCAAGACCTCGGACAGAGGAGAAATGAGCAGTTCTTC CASSQDLGQRRNEQFF
14 TRBJ2-7 TRBV7-2 TRBD1 NA TGTGCCAGCAGCACGGGACAGGGGGCTTGGGAGCAGTACTTC CASSTGQGAWEQYF
14 TRBJ2-1 TRBV27 NA NA TGTGCCAGCACCCCAGGGCGGGGCTACAATGAGCAGTTCTTC CASTPGRGYNEQFF
16 TRBJ2-2 TRBV7-7 TRBD2 NA TGTGCTAGCAGCACCGGGACTAGCGGGGTCACCGGGGAGCTGTTTTTT CASSTGTSGVTGELFF
15 TRBJ2-1 TRBV5-4 TRBD2 NA TGTGCCAGCAGCTTTCCGACTAGCGGCTACAATGAGCAGTTCTTC CASSFPTSGYNEQFF
13 TRBJ2-2 TRBV7-9 NA NA TGTGCCAGCAGCTTAATCATCCCCGGGGAGCTGTTTTTT CASSLIIPGELFF
14 TRBJ2-2 TRBV7-9 TRBD1 NA TGTGCCAGCAGCCTTGACAGGGCTACCGGGGAGCTGTTTTTT CASSLDRATGELFF
15 TRBJ2-4 TRBV21-1 NA NA TGTGCCAGCGATTTAGCGGAGGGAGCCAAAAACATTCAGTACTTC CASDLAEGAKNIQYF
15 TRBJ2-3 TRBV7-3 TRBD2 NA TGTGCCAGCAGCTTAACAGGACTAGCCACAGATACGCAGTATTTT CASSLTGLATDTQYF
14 TRBJ2-1 TRBV19 TRBD1 once TGTGCCAGTAGTATTGTGACAGGGGTAACGGAGCAGTTCTTC CASSIVTGVTEQFF
13 TRBJ2-1 TRBV7-8 NA few TGTGCCAGCAGCTCTATACTTCGCGGTGAGCAGTTCTTC CASSSILRGEQFF